Each of the 23 T cell receptor beta chains below was sequenced from the same sample in a study of blood T cell repertoires in COVID-19. The data were produced by immunoSEQ multiplex PCR, yet TCRdb's version contains in-frame clones alone and is incomplete. Here the sample spans 30,000 to 40,000 clones, roughly 85% being singletons. Sequencing input: peripheral blood. Source of these receptors: a woman aged 55 to 70 with active COVID-19.

This clone was counted a few times. The chain uses TRBV4-2 and TRBJ1-2; 9 bases agree with TRBD1. Trimming cost V 0 bases and J 4 bases; bases outside gene matches: 0. The CDR3 totals 14 residues. CDR1 is LGHNA and CDR2 is YNFKEQ in the germline V gene. CDR3 protein: CASSQEQGAYGYTF. The DNA for the CDR3 is TGTGCCAGCAGCCAAGAACAGGGGGCCTATGGCTACACCTTC.

This rearrangement joins TRBV5-1 to TRBJ2-1; TRBD2 might be the D (6 bases). The germline V gene encodes CDR1 SGHRS and CDR2 YFSETQ. Trimming took off 3 bases at V and 4 bases at J, with 17 bases between the two ends. This CDR3 has 16 residues. CDR3 region: CASSSAGTGKYNEQFF. The CDR3, as DNA: TGCGCCAGCAGCTCCGCCGGGACTGGGAAGTACAATGAGCAGTTCTTC. Together with reference TRBV5-1 and TRBJ2-1, the CDR3 gives the full variable domain: KAGVTQTPRYLIKTRGQQVTLSCSPISGHRSVSWYQQTPGQGLQFLFEYFSETQRNKGNFPGRFSGRQFSNSRSEMNVSTLELGDSALYLCASSSAGTGKYNEQFFGPGTRLTVL.

This clone occurred once. The genes are TRBV5-1 and TRBJ2-4, with D tentatively TRBD1 (5 bases). Trimming shortened V by 2 bases and J by 8 bases, and 11 bases separated the two germline ends. CDR1 and CDR2 from the germline V gene are SGHRS and YFSETQ. The CDR3 is 13 amino acids. Written as DNA, the CDR3 is TGCGCCAGCAGCTTTACGGAAGGGGACATTCAGTACTTC. Translating gives CASSFTEGDIQYF.

The chain recombines TRBV3-1 (or the pseudogene TRBV3-2) with TRBJ2-7; TRBD2 matches 14 bases. CDR1 is LGHDT and CDR2 is YNNKEL in the germline V gene (reference sequence). V was clipped by 4 bases and J by 7 bases; unmatched bases: 3. The length of the CDR3 is 14 residues. The CDR3 sequence: CASSRGLAGVEQYF. CDR3 DNA: TGTGCCAGCAGCCGGGGACTAGCGGGAGTTGAGCAGTACTTC.

The V and J genes are TRBV5-1 and TRBJ2-1, with TRBD2 matching 12 bases. The CDR3 extends over 18 amino acids. Germline CDR1 SGHRS, CDR2 YFSETQ. V shed 4 bases and J 2 bases; nucleotides not matched to a gene: 10. The CDR3 nucleotides are TGCGCCAGCAGCCCGCGGGGGACTAGCGGGCCTACCTACAATGAGCAGTTCTTC. This gives the protein CASSPRGTSGPTYNEQFF.

This chain links TRBV27 with TRBJ1-1; possible D gene TRBD1, 5 bases. Between the trimmed V and J ends, which lost 5 bases and 6 bases, there was a span of 19 bases. The germline gives CDR1 MNHEY, CDR2 SMNVEV (reference sequence). The CDR3 is 15 amino acids. The CDR3, as DNA: TGTGCCAGCAGTCCGCGACAGACTTATGGCGCTGAAGCTTTCTTT. This sequence encodes CASSPRQTYGAEAFF.

The chain is built from TRBV10-2 and TRBJ1-3; the D is unclear. The germline V and J ends were trimmed by 0 bases and 4 bases, with 16 bases remaining between them. Germline CDR1 WSHSY, CDR2 SAAADI. The CDR3 length is 17 residues. The CDR3 reads CASSESASAGSGNTIYF. The CDR3 DNA follows: TGCGCCAGCAGTGAGTCGGCCTCGGCGGGCTCGGGAAACACCATATATTTT.

This clone came up a few times. CDR3 nucleotides: TGTGCCAGTAGTATTAGGGGGGGAAAAGCTTTCTTT. It encodes CASSIRGGKAFF. The chain links TRBV19 to TRBJ1-1, with D perhaps TRBD1 (6 bases). The germline gives CDR1 LNHDA, CDR2 SQIVND (reference sequence). This CDR3 has 12 residues. Trimming cost V 3 bases and J 9 bases, with 11 bases left between them. The entire variable domain, with the rest obtained from reference TRBV19 and TRBJ1-1, is as follows: DGGITQSPKYLFRKEGQNVTLSCEQNLNHDAMYWYRQDPGQGLRLIYYSQIVNDFQKGDIAEGYSVSREKKESFPLTVTSAQKNPTAFYLCASSIRGGKAFFGQGTRLTVV.

This chain links TRBV7-9 with TRBJ2-3; no clear D. The CDR3 sequence is 17 residues long. Trimming took off 2 bases at V and 2 bases at J, with 17 bases between the two ends. Germline CDR1 reads SEHNR; CDR2 reads FQNEAQ (reference sequence). CDR3 amino acids: CASSLSPDLVYTDTQYF. In nucleotides, the CDR3 is TGTGCCAGCAGCTTATCGCCCGATCTAGTCTACACAGATACGCAGTATTTT.

The sample holds a few counts of this clone. The J gene is TRBJ2-7, the V gene TRBV28; 10 positions agree with TRBD2. CDR3 size: 16 residues. Per germline, CDR1 MDHEN and CDR2 SYDVKM. J was trimmed by 3 bases and V by 5 bases; bases with no gene match: 10. CDR3 in amino acids: CASSLKASGGGYEQYF. The CDR3 region has the DNA TGTGCCAGCAGTCTTAAAGCTAGCGGGGGTGGCTACGAGCAGTACTTC.

The gene calls are TRBV9 and TRBJ2-1; TRBD2 is a possible D gene (6 bases). V lost 4 bases and J lost 0, with 17 bases in between. The CDR3 extends over 17 amino acids. CDR1 SGDLS and CDR2 YYNGEE come from the germline V gene. In DNA form, the CDR3 reads TGTGCCAGCAGCCTGTTAGGCGGGGCCGGCTCCTACAATGAGCAGTTCTTC. Translation gives CASSLLGGAGSYNEQFF.

The chain links TRBV7-2 to TRBJ2-7, with 7 bases that match TRBD2. This CDR3 region has 14 residues. V lost 5 bases and J lost 4; bases outside the gene matches: 8. CDR1 SGHTA and CDR2 FQGNSA come from the germline V gene. CDR3 in DNA: TGTGCCAGCAGCGCCGATAGCGGGCGGTACGAGCAGTACTTC. Its protein product is CASSADSGRYEQYF.

The chain has TRBV5-1 and TRBJ2-5; D is unclear. V was pared by 4 bases and J by 2 bases, with 6 bases between. This CDR3 comprises 12 residues. CDR1 is SGHRS, CDR2 YFSETQ, per germline. CDR3 bases: TGCGCCAGCAGCCCGAGACAAGAGACCCAGTACTTC. This sequence encodes CASSPRQETQYF. The complete variable domain, with remaining parts taken from reference TRBV5-1 and TRBJ2-5, reads KAGVTQTPRYLIKTRGQQVTLSCSPISGHRSVSWYQQTPGQGLQFLFEYFSETQRNKGNFPGRFSGRQFSNSRSEMNVSTLELGDSALYLCASSPRQETQYFGPGTRLLVL.

The rearrangement uses TRBV28 and TRBJ2-6; 8 nucleotides match TRBD2. The germline gives CDR1 MDHEN, CDR2 SYDVKM. The CDR3 runs 15 residues. With 8 bases clipped from V and 0 bases from J, the junction kept 3 bases outside the gene matches. In DNA form, the CDR3 reads TGTGCCAGCCGGGAGGGAGCCTCTGGGGCCAACGTCCTGACTTTC. Residues: CASREGASGANVLTF.

This rearrangement joins TRBV7-3 to TRBJ2-5, with D possibly matching TRBD1 (6 bases). Trimming removed 3 bases from V and 4 bases from J, with 6 bases in between. Looked up from germline, CDR1 is SGHTA and CDR2 is FQGTGA. The CDR3 covers 12 residues. CDR3 in DNA: TGTGCCAGCAGCTTGGGGGCAGAGACCCAGTACTTC. It encodes CASSLGAETQYF.

The V gene is TRBV7-9, the J gene TRBJ2-5; possible D gene TRBD2, 6 bases. V lost 0 bases and J lost 4, with 9 bases in between. Germline V gene lookup returns CDR1 SEHNR and CDR2 FQNEAQ (reference sequence). The CDR3 is 14 amino acids. The CDR3 nucleotides read TGTGCCAGCAGCTTAGCTAGCGGTCGAGAGACCCAGTACTTC. Its translation is CASSLASGRETQYF. The entire variable domain, with the rest obtained from reference TRBV7-9 and TRBJ2-5, is as follows: DTGVSQNPRHKITKRGQNVTFRCDPISEHNRLYWYRQTLGQGPEFLTYFQNEAQLEKSRLLSDRFSAERPKGSFSTLEIQRTEQGDSAMYLCASSLASGRETQYFGPGTRLLVL.

This clone was counted once. This chain joins TRBV30 and TRBJ2-1, with 10 bases fitting TRBD2. This CDR3 region has 15 residues. With 1 base clipped from V and 9 bases from J, the junction kept 9 bases outside the gene matches. Germline V gene lookup returns CDR1 GTSNPN and CDR2 SVGIG (reference sequence). Here the CDR3 DNA reads TGTGCCTGGAGTGGTTGGCCTAGCGGGAGCTTTGAGCAGTTCTTC. Protein: CAWSGWPSGSFEQFF.

The genes are TRBV24-1 and TRBJ2-3; D is unclear. This CDR3 has 15 residues. Germline CDR1 reads KGHDR; CDR2 reads SFDVKD. The ends were cut back, 0 bases at V and 2 bases at J, with 8 bases in the middle. The DNA of the CDR3 is TGTGCCACCAGTGATTTGTACCCAGACACAGATACGCAGTATTTT. It translates to CATSDLYPDTDTQYF.

The CDR3 DNA reads as TGTGCCAGCAGCTTAATCGTCTCGTGGCACAATGAGCAGTTCTTC. Protein sequence: CASSLIVSWHNEQFF. This rearrangement joins TRBV7-8 to TRBJ2-1; D not resolved. The CDR3 has 15 amino acids. Germline-derived CDR1 and CDR2 are SGHVS and FQNEAQ. Trimming shortened V by 2 bases and J by 5 bases, and 13 bases separated the two germline ends.

The CDR3 loop reads CASSSDPDRTSLAKNIQYF. In DNA form, the CDR3 reads TGTGCCAGCAGTTCCGACCCGGACAGAACCAGTCTAGCCAAAAACATTCAGTACTTC. The rearrangement joins TRBV28 to TRBJ2-4; the D gene is possibly TRBD1 (6 bases). This CDR3 has 19 residues. Trimming removed 4 bases at V and 0 bases at J, with 22 bases between. The V gene's germline CDR1 is MDHEN and CDR2 SYDVKM.

The chain couples TRBV7-2 to TRBJ1-5; maybe TRBD1 (6 bases). This CDR3 has 14 amino acids. Germline lookup yields CDR1 SGHTA and CDR2 FQGNSA. Trimming cost V 5 bases and J 4 bases, with 12 bases left between them. CDR3 region: CASSERTGNQPQHF. For the CDR3, the DNA is TGTGCCAGCAGCGAACGTACAGGGAATCAGCCCCAGCATTTT.

V gene TRBV9 combines with J gene TRBJ2-3; 11 bases fit TRBD2. The V gene end was trimmed by 3 bases and the J gene end by 2 bases; junction bases not matched to a gene: 5. The CDR3 sequence is 16 residues long. Germline V lookup: CDR1 SGDLS, CDR2 YYNGEE. DNA for the CDR3: TGTGCCAGCAGCGCCGTAGCGGGAGGGACCACAGATACGCAGTATTTT. Residues: CASSAVAGGTTDTQYF. The entire variable domain, with the rest obtained from reference TRBV9 and TRBJ2-3, is as follows: DSGVTQTPKHLITATGQRVTLRCSPRSGDLSVYWYQQSLDQGLQFLIQYYNGEERAKGNILERFSAQQFPDLHSELNLSSLELGDSALYFCASSAVAGGTTDTQYFGPGTRLTVL.

This clone appeared a few times. The V and J genes are TRBV6-7 and TRBJ2-3; D perhaps matches TRBD2 (6 bases). TRBV6-7 belongs to the ORF category, with a function that is uncertain. V lost 9 bases to trimming and J lost 5 bases, with 12 bases between them. The CDR3 has 12 amino acids. CDR3 residues: CARRLVVDTQYF. For the CDR3, the DNA is TGTGCCAGGAGACTAGTTGTAGATACGCAGTATTTT.